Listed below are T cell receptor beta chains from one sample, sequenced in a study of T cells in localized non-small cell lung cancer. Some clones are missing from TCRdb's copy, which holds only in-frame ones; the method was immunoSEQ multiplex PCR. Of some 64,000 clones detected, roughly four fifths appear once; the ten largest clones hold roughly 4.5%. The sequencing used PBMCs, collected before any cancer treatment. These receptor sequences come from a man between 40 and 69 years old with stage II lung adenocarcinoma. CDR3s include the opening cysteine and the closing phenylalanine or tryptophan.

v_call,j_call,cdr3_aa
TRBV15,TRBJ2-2,CATSTDRGGTGELFF
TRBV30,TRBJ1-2,CAWMNYRIPNYGYTF
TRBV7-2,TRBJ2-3,CASSSSRLAGYTDTQYF
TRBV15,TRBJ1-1,CATSRGWGQGAIPRAEAFF
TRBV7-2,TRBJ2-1,CASSFRGRGTYNEQFF
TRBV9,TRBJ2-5,CASSVKSGRETQYF
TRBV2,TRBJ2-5,CASSTRREETQYF
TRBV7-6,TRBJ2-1,CASSSIAGAYNEQFF
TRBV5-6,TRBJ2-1,CASSLSGGYNEQFF
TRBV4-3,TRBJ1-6,CASSQGLRGGWNSPLHF
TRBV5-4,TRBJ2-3,CASSPSGRGDTQYF
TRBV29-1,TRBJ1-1,CSVDTEAFF
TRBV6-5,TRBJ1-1,CASSLGGRGDTEAFF
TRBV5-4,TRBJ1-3,CASGFDRGNTIYF
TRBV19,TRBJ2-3,CASKTRQGTDTQYF
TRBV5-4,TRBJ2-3,CASSLASGSTDTQYF
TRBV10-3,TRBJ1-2,CAISDFQVGYGYTF
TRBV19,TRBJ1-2,CASSIKGQGNYGYTF
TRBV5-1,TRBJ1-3,CASSPGQGATGNTIYF
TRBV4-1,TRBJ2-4,CASSQDSTVASKNIQYF
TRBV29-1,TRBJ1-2,CSVDSAQANYGYTF
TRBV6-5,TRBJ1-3,CASSPPSGAGNTIYF
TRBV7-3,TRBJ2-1,CASSLMAGGNEQFF
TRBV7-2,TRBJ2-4,CASTHGVAAKNIQYF
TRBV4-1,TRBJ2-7,CASSPYADQAYEQYF
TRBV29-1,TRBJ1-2,CSGTGGDGYTF
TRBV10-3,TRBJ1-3,CATVQGASGNTIYF
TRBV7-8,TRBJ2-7,CASTNGAGGAYEQYF
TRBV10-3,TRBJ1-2,CAISGKRNYGYTF
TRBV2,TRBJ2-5,CASSPPGGRIETQYF
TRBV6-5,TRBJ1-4,CASSSGDRAGEKLFF
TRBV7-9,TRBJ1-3,CASGGNENTIYF
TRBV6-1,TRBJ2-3,CASSEGTGGRDTQYF
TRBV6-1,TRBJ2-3,CASSQLGDTQYF
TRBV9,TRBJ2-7,CASSVGGVANSEQYF
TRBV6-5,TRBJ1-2,CASSYEGTGNYGYTF
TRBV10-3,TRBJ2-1,CAIRDRETHTLRQFF
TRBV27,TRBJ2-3,CASSLSRGGGRTDTQYF
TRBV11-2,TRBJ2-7,CASQGRGHEQYF
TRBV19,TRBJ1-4,CASSKQTKGPNEKLFF
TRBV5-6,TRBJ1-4,CASSLGQGGANEKLFF
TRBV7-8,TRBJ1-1,CASSLLSLNTEAFF
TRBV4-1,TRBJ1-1,CASSQDGGGKNTEAFF
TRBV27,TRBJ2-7,CASSPTGYSYEQYF
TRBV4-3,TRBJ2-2,CASSQDPEREELFF
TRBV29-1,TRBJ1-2,CSVGGSGVGYTF
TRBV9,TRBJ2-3,CASSVVASADTQYF
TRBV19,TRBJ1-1,CASSTPRGGRPEAFF
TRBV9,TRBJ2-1,CASSGGLARFNEQFF
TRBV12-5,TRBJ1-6,CASGLGQGVNSPLHF
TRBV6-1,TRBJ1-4,CASSGGQKFATNEKLFF
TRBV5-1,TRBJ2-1,CASESGTSGSHEQFF
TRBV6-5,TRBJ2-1,CASSYTSGVSYNEQFF